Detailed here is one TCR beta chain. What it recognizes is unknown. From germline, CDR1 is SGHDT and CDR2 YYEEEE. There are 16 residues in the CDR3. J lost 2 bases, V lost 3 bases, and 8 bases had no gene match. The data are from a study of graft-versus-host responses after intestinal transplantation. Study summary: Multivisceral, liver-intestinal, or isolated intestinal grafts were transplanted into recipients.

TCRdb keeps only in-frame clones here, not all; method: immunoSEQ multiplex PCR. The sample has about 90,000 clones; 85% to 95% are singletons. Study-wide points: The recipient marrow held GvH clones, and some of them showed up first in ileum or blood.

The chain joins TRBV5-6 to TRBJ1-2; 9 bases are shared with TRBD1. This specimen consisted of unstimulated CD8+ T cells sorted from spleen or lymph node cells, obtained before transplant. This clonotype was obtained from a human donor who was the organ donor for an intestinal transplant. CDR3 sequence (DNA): TGTGCCAGCAGCTGGGCCGGGACAGGGATGAACTATGGCTACACCTTC. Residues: CASSWAGTGMNYGYTF.